This T cell receptor beta chain emerged from a study of T cell repertoires and HLA-DP antigens. About the study: In vitro CD4+ alloreactivity was against HeLa-presented HLA-DP.

Data came from immunoSEQ multiplex PCR; TCRdb stores just in-frame clones and leaves some out. This table has approximately 2,000 clones, over 70% appearing once. After roughly 15 days, CD4+ cells were restimulated approximately a day with the same allogeneic DPB1. HeLa stimulator cells carried retrovirally transduced HLA-DPA1/DPB1, HLA-DM, invariant chain and CD80. Cocultures used a 3:1 ratio of CD4+ cells to 100 Gy-irradiated HeLa, with 50 U/mL IL-2. This clone was observed a single time. Looked up from germline, CDR1 is MGHRA and CDR2 is YSYEKL. There are 19 residues in the CDR3. After removal of 0 bases from V and 4 bases from J, the junction contained 13 bases not matched to a gene.

The TCR sequence derives from a man aged 50 to 59 in good health and CMV-seronegative. The chain has TRBV4-1 and TRBJ2-5, with 11 bases fitting TRBD2. The sequencing input was CD137- CD4+ T cells from cultured PBMCs. CDR3 residues: CASSQDGPLAGGLRETQYF. Written as DNA, the CDR3 is TGCGCCAGCAGCCAAGATGGACCGTTAGCGGGAGGGTTACGAGAGACCCAGTACTTC.